This entry is about one TCR beta chain. What it binds is not known. This specimen comes from a study of regulatory T cells in long-lasting Graves disease. Study-level results: No thyroid tissue was studied; the work used peripheral blood only. Persistent patients had more shared public clonotypes (roughly 2,700) than new patients (just over 950).

The time point was: newly diagnosed GD, antithyroid drugs for less than 3 months. PBMC RNA was the source of the TCR library. The TCR beta library used iRepertoire HTBI primers with Arm-PCR amplification of CDR3. Using its own MiXCR run on the multiplex PCR reads, TCRdb lists one record per CDR3 protein. The data hold a few hundred thousand distinct CDR3 sequences, with roughly 17% observed a single time. The same data also contributed to another study, on T cells in Graves' hyperthyroidism and ophthalmopathy. From that study: Stable disease denoted Graves' hyperthyroidism without ophthalmopathy progression within 18 months. HTBI primers were the set used in a first-round RT-PCR of the TCR CDR3.

The source of this sequence is a woman aged 18-29 years with Graves disease. The sample in question was peripheral blood mononuclear cells (PBMCs), obtained at new diagnosis, from a patient treated with antithyroid drugs.

The CDR3 spells CASRGSGSNEQFF. CDR3 bases: TGTGCCAGCAGGGGTAGCGGGAGTAATGAGCAGTTCTTC. The rearrangement links TRBV9 to TRBJ2-1, with 9 bases fitting TRBD2. Looked up from germline, CDR1 is SGDLS and CDR2 is YYNGEE. Trimming cost V 5 bases and J 7 bases; bases outside gene matches: 4. The CDR3 is 13 amino acids.